The 14 T cell receptor beta chains below come from one sample, sequenced in a study of T cells in Graves' hyperthyroidism and ophthalmopathy. TCR beta CDR3 sequences were amplified from RNA transcripts. First-round RT-PCR of the TCR CDR3 relied on the HTBI primer set. TCRdb re-derived calls from the multiplex PCR reads in MiXCR, one entry per CDR3 protein. The table lists about 98,000 distinct CDR3 sequences, roughly 40% of them singletons. The source material was peripheral blood or thyroid tissue (not recorded which). These receptor sequences come from a woman aged 25 to 39 with Graves' hyperthyroidism.

This clonotype was found many times. The chain employs TRBV2 and TRBJ1-6; no reliable D call. From germline, CDR1 is SNHLY and CDR2 FYNNEI. V was clipped by 3 bases and J by 5 bases, with 11 bases between them. This CDR3 is 15 amino acids long. The CDR3 coding sequence is TGTGCCAGCAGTGACTTGGCCAGAAATAATTCACCCCTCCACTTT. It encodes CASSDLARNNSPLHF.

This clonotype was counted many times. The V gene is TRBV6-1, the J gene TRBJ1-5; a possible D gene is TRBD1 (5 bases). V gave up 6 bases and J gave up 6 bases, with 15 bases separating them. CDR1 is MNHNS and CDR2 is SASEGT in the germline V gene. The CDR3 sequence is 14 residues long. In nucleotides, the CDR3 is TGTGCCAGCAGAGAATCAGGGCGCGGTCAGCCCCAGCATTTT. Translated: CASRESGRGQPQHF.

The sample holds a few counts of this clonotype. The V gene is TRBV7-3, the J gene TRBJ2-7; D is ambiguous. There are 14 residues in the CDR3. With 3 bases removed from V and 1 base from J, the gap between germline ends came to 10 bases. Germline V lookup: CDR1 SGHTA, CDR2 FQGTGA. CDR3 sequence reads: CASSFVVVSYEQYF. CDR3 nucleotide sequence: TGTGCCAGCAGCTTCGTGGTAGTTTCCTACGAGCAGTACTTC.

There are many counts of this clonotype. The chain employs TRBV7-9 and TRBJ2-3; TRBD2 matches 8 bases. Trimming took 5 bases from V and 6 from J; bases not matched to a gene: 13. Germline V gives CDR1 SEHNR, CDR2 FQNEAQ (reference sequence). The CDR3 has 16 amino acids. CDR3 in amino acids: CASSPGTGGFTDTQYF. The CDR3 DNA reads as TGTGCCAGCAGCCCTGGGACGGGAGGGTTCACTGATACGCAGTATTTT.

This clonotype was observed many times. The V call is TRBV20-1, the J call TRBJ2-5; unclear D gene. There are 12 residues in the CDR3. V was trimmed by 1 base and J by 4 bases, leaving 7 bases between them. Per the germline V gene, CDR1 is DFQATT and CDR2 is SNEGSKA (reference sequence). CDR3 nucleotide sequence: TGCAGTGCTAGAGTCGTAAGAGAGACCCAGTACTTC. The encoded protein is CSARVVRETQYF.

This clonotype was recorded at least ten times. V usage is TRBV5-1 and J usage is TRBJ1-1; D ambiguous. The CDR3 covers 14 residues. Trimming left V 2 bases short and J 0 bases short, with 8 bases between. The V gene's germline CDR1 is SGHRS and CDR2 YFSETQ. This CDR3 is CASSFVDLNTEAFF. The CDR3 DNA is TGCGCCAGCAGCTTCGTCGATTTGAACACTGAAGCTTTCTTT. The full variable domain, rest sourced from reference TRBV5-1 and TRBJ1-1, is KAGVTQTPRYLIKTRGQQVTLSCSPISGHRSVSWYQQTPGQGLQFLFEYFSETQRNKGNFPGRFSGRQFSNSRSEMNVSTLELGDSALYLCASSFVDLNTEAFFGQGTRLTVV.

A note on this clonotype: One junction end does not reproduce the germline sequence, and a read error may be involved. This chain joins TRBV12-3 or TRBV12-4 and TRBJ2-3; D might be TRBD1 (6 bases). The CDR3 has 16 residues. The CDR3 DNA reads TGTGCCAGCAGTGAATCCCAGGGGCTCGGCACAGATACGCGGTATTTT. This translates into CASSESQGLGTDTRYF.

The sample holds many counts of this clonotype. This chain links TRBV2 with TRBJ2-7; D possibly corresponds to TRBD1 (5 bases). Germline V gene lookup returns CDR1 SNHLY and CDR2 FYNNEI. V was clipped by 2 bases and J by 0 bases, with 14 bases between them. The CDR3 length is 16 residues. The DNA for the CDR3 is TGTGCCAGCAGTGAACCGGGCAGGGCCAGCTCCTACGAGCAGTACTTC. The encoded protein is CASSEPGRASSYEQYF.

This chain connects TRBV20-1 to TRBJ1-2; TRBD1 matches at 7 bases. Germline CDR1 reads DFQATT; CDR2 reads SNEGSKA (reference sequence). There are 14 residues in the CDR3. Unmatched junction bases numbered 11, after V lost 6 bases and J lost 4 bases. CDR3 in amino acids: CSAPDSGGPYGYTF. CDR3 DNA sequence: TGCAGTGCCCCCGATTCAGGGGGTCCCTATGGCTACACCTTC.

The chain joins TRBV19 to TRBJ2-2, with D possibly being TRBD1 (5 bases). Germline CDR1 LNHDA, CDR2 SQIVND (reference sequence). This CDR3 spans 14 amino acids. Between the trimmed V and J ends, which lost 8 bases and 6 bases, there was a span of 16 bases. The CDR3 DNA follows: TGTGCCAGTTACAGGTCCGAGGCGGCCGGGGAGCTGTTTTTT. Translation: CASYRSEAAGELFF.

This chain connects TRBV7-2 to TRBJ2-7; 9 bases agree with TRBD2. Germline V lookup: CDR1 SGHTA, CDR2 FQGNSA. V gave up 8 bases and J gave up 4 bases; unmatched junction bases: 9. The CDR3 sequence is 14 residues long. The CDR3 DNA sequence: TGTGCCAGCGCGAAGACTAGCGGACTTTACGAGCAGTACTTC. Translated: CASAKTSGLYEQYF.

This clonotype was seen at least ten times. The chain has TRBV28 and TRBJ1-1; D gene unclear. With 4 bases removed from V and 4 bases from J, the gap between germline ends came to 10 bases. CDR3 length: 13 amino acids. Germline CDR1 MDHEN, CDR2 SYDVKM. This CDR3 reads CASSSVRGTEAFF. CDR3 coding DNA: TGTGCCAGCAGTTCCGTGCGTGGCACTGAAGCTTTCTTT.

This chain joins TRBV20-1 and TRBJ1-2; D possibly corresponds to TRBD1 (5 bases). The CDR3 sequence is 15 residues long. The germline V gene has CDR1 DFQATT and CDR2 SNEGSKA (reference sequence). Trimming took off 1 base at V and 5 bases at J, with 17 bases between the two ends. The CDR3 region has the DNA TGCAGTGCTAGAGGCCACGACAAGGGGAGTTATGGCTACACCTTC. This sequence encodes CSARGHDKGSYGYTF.

This clonotype appeared many times. The J gene is TRBJ2-6, the V gene TRBV3-1; D ambiguous. Germline CDR1 and CDR2: LGHDT and YNNKEL (reference sequence). Trimming removed 2 bases from V and 2 bases from J, with 4 bases in between. This CDR3 is built from 14 residues. This CDR3 reads CASSQIAGANVLTF. The CDR3 DNA follows: TGTGCCAGCAGCCAAATCGCTGGGGCCAACGTCCTGACTTTC.